These T cell receptor beta chains were read from a single sample in a study of control samples from healthy donors and cancer patients. The repertoire was sequenced with immunoSEQ multiplex PCR; TCRdb's copy has only in-frame clones and lacks some. The sample yields around 90,000 clones, 86% seen once. Sequenced sample: blood. The receptors were sampled from a man aged 25-45 years in good health. CDR3s include the opening cysteine and the closing phenylalanine or tryptophan. Each record gives: clone size, D gene, J gene, V gene, CDR3 DNA, CDR3 protein. D genes are given only for firm matches. The size entry is marked missing in some rows and otherwise reads once, few, many or a size class.

abundance: NA
d_gene: TRBD2
j_gene: TRBJ2-3
v_gene: TRBV2
CDR3nt: TGTGCCAGCAAGGCGGGGGTAACGACAGATACGCAGTATTTT
CDR3aa: CASKAGVTTDTQYF

abundance: NA
d_gene: TRBD1
j_gene: TRBJ2-3
v_gene: TRBV7-3
CDR3nt: TGTGCCAGCAGCCCCAGGGGGCAGGGCACAGATACGCAGTATTTT
CDR3aa: CASSPRGQGTDTQYF

abundance: NA
d_gene: TRBD2
j_gene: TRBJ2-1
v_gene: TRBV11-2
CDR3nt: TGTGCCAGCAGCTTGGTTTTGACGGGGGGGCCCTACAATGAGCAGTTCTTC
CDR3aa: CASSLVLTGGPYNEQFF

abundance: NA
d_gene: TRBD1
j_gene: TRBJ2-2
v_gene: TRBV29-1
CDR3nt: TGCTCCGGGACAGCGAACACCGGGGAGCTGTTTTTT
CDR3aa: CSGTANTGELFF

abundance: NA
d_gene: TRBD1
j_gene: TRBJ2-3
v_gene: TRBV4-2
CDR3nt: TGTGCCAGCAGCCAGACCGGGACAGGGGCCACAGATACGCAGTATTTT
CDR3aa: CASSQTGTGATDTQYF

abundance: NA
d_gene: TRBD1
j_gene: TRBJ1-1
v_gene: TRBV30
CDR3nt: TGTGCCTGGAGTGCCGGGACAGGGAGGATAGGCACTGAAGCTTTCTTT
CDR3aa: CAWSAGTGRIGTEAFF

abundance: NA
d_gene: NA
j_gene: TRBJ1-1
v_gene: TRBV5-1
CDR3nt: TGCGCCAGCAGCTCAGGGATGAACACTGAAGCTTTCTTT
CDR3aa: CASSSGMNTEAFF

abundance: NA
d_gene: NA
j_gene: TRBJ1-2
v_gene: TRBV2
CDR3nt: TGTGCCAGCAGTGAACAGGTTGCCAAGACTTATGGCTACACCTTC
CDR3aa: CASSEQVAKTYGYTF

abundance: NA
d_gene: NA
j_gene: TRBJ1-1
v_gene: TRBV7-9
CDR3nt: TGTGCCAGCAGCTTACCACTGAACACTGAAGCTTTCTTT
CDR3aa: CASSLPLNTEAFF

abundance: few
d_gene: NA
j_gene: TRBJ1-2
v_gene: TRBV19
CDR3nt: TGTGCCACCAAAACGGGCCCCTATGGCTACACCTTC
CDR3aa: CATKTGPYGYTF

abundance: NA
d_gene: TRBD2
j_gene: TRBJ2-5
v_gene: TRBV6-5
CDR3nt: TGTGCCAGCACACCTAGCGGGGGGGACCAAGAGACCCAGTACTTC
CDR3aa: CASTPSGGDQETQYF

abundance: NA
d_gene: TRBD1
j_gene: TRBJ2-6
v_gene: TRBV19
CDR3nt: TGTGCCAGTAGTAGACCTCCGGGACAGGCCTTCTCTGGGGCCAACGTCCTGACTTTC
CDR3aa: CASSRPPGQAFSGANVLTF

abundance: NA
d_gene: TRBD2
j_gene: TRBJ2-3
v_gene: TRBV7-3
CDR3nt: TGTGCCAGCACCTCCCTAGCGGGGGGGCTCCCAGATACGCAGTATTTT
CDR3aa: CASTSLAGGLPDTQYF

abundance: NA
d_gene: NA
j_gene: TRBJ2-3
v_gene: TRBV4-1
CDR3nt: TGCGCCAGCAGCCAAGCGGGCCCACCAGATACGCAGTATTTT
CDR3aa: CASSQAGPPDTQYF

abundance: few
d_gene: NA
j_gene: TRBJ1-2
v_gene: TRBV19
CDR3nt: TGTGCCAGTAGTATGGAGGACGGGAGAGTTGGGTATGGCTACACCTTC
CDR3aa: CASSMEDGRVGYGYTF

abundance: NA
d_gene: TRBD2
j_gene: TRBJ2-5
v_gene: TRBV7-8
CDR3nt: TGTGCCAGCAGCTTAGCGGCGGGGGGATTCCAAGAGACCCAGTACTTC
CDR3aa: CASSLAAGGFQETQYF

abundance: NA
d_gene: TRBD2
j_gene: TRBJ2-3
v_gene: TRBV9
CDR3nt: TGTGCCAGCAGCTCTAGCGGGGGCCGCACAGATACGCAGTATTTT
CDR3aa: CASSSSGGRTDTQYF

abundance: NA
d_gene: TRBD2
j_gene: TRBJ2-7
v_gene: TRBV7-3
CDR3nt: TGTGCCAGCAGCTTAACCGGGGGGGCCTCCTACGAGCAGTACTTC
CDR3aa: CASSLTGGASYEQYF

abundance: NA
d_gene: TRBD1
j_gene: TRBJ1-2
v_gene: TRBV5-5
CDR3nt: TGTGCCAGCAGCCCCCCCGGGACAGGGGCCCCCTATGGCTACACCTTC
CDR3aa: CASSPPGTGAPYGYTF

abundance: once
d_gene: TRBD1
j_gene: TRBJ2-1
v_gene: TRBV4-1
CDR3nt: TGCGCCAGCAGCCACCCCGGGACAGGGAAGGAAAATGAGCAGTTCTTC
CDR3aa: CASSHPGTGKENEQFF

abundance: NA
d_gene: TRBD2
j_gene: TRBJ2-3
v_gene: TRBV5-6
CDR3nt: TGTGCCAGCAGCACCATACTAGCGGATACGCAGTATTTT
CDR3aa: CASSTILADTQYF